A selection of T cell receptor beta chains follows, all from one sample in a study of T cell responses to AZD1222 COVID-19 vaccine. Data came from immunoSEQ multiplex PCR; TCRdb stores just in-frame clones and leaves some out. The sample consists of 80,000 to 100,000 clones, roughly 86% of them appearing once. Specimen: peripheral blood, collected 28 days after the second AZD1222 dose. The receptors originated from an adult who received the AZD1222 COVID-19 vaccine. Both conserved end residues are part of each CDR3. A D gene is named only where the DNA matches it firmly. Clone size is given for some rows only: seen once, a few or many times, or a class if the clone is expanded.

clone size	D gene	V gene	J gene	CDR3 DNA	CDR3 protein
-	-	TRBV9	TRBJ2-2	TGTGCCAGCAGCGTAGGTAGCGGGGAGCTGTTTTTT	CASSVGSGELFF
-	-	TRBV2	TRBJ1-2	TGTGCCAGCACCAAAGCCCACCCCAACTATGGCTACACCTTC	CASTKAHPNYGYTF
once	-	TRBV5-5	TRBJ2-3	TGTGCCAGCAGCTTCCAGGGGCCTTCCACAGATACGCAGTATTTT	CASSFQGPSTDTQYF
-	TRBD1	TRBV28	TRBJ2-7	TGTGCCAGCACTCAGTGGACAGGGAAAACCCGTAGGTCCTACGAGCAGTACTTC	CASTQWTGKTRRSYEQYF
-	-	TRBV11-2	TRBJ1-6	TGTGCCAGCAGCCCTGAAAGCTCCTATAATTCACCCCTCCACTTT	CASSPESSYNSPLHF
once	-	TRBV7-3	TRBJ2-6	TGTGCCAGCAGCTTACAGGGGACTCCTTCTCTGGGGGCCAATGTCCTGACTTTC	CASSLQGTPSLGANVLTF
-	TRBD2	TRBV5-1	TRBJ2-3	TGCGCCAGCAGCATACTAGCGGGAGCCCCAGATACGCAGTATTTT	CASSILAGAPDTQYF
few	-	TRBV19	TRBJ1-5	TGTGCCAGTAGTCTTGTGGGGGGAAATCAGCCCCAGCATTTT	CASSLVGGNQPQHF
-	TRBD2	TRBV4-3	TRBJ2-1	TGCGCCAGCAGCCACCTAGCGGGAGGGGGTTACAATGAGCAGTTCTTC	CASSHLAGGGYNEQFF
once	-	TRBV18	TRBJ2-1	TGTGCCAGCTCACCGTCAGGGGCCCTGTACAATGAGCAGTTCTTC	CASSPSGALYNEQFF
-	-	TRBV10-1	TRBJ1-1	TGCGCCAGCAGCACCCGAATCGGCGGGTTGAACACTGAAGCTTTCTTT	CASSTRIGGLNTEAFF
once	TRBD2	TRBV7-3	TRBJ2-1	TGTGCCAGCAGCTTAGCTAGCGGGGTATACAATGAGCAGTTCTTC	CASSLASGVYNEQFF
-	-	TRBV10-1	TRBJ2-7	TGCGCCAGCAGTGAGAATGGACATCCCGTCATGGGGCAGTACTTC	CASSENGHPVMGQYF
-	-	TRBV6-5	TRBJ1-5	TGTGCCAGCAAGGAGGGTTCTATTAGCAATCAGCCCCAGCATTTT	CASKEGSISNQPQHF
-	TRBD2	TRBV3-1/TRBV3-2	TRBJ2-7	TGTGCCAGCAGCCAGGCACGAGCGGGATACGAGCAGTACTTC	CASSQARAGYEQYF
-	-	TRBV7-2	TRBJ2-5	TGTGCCAGCAGCCCTCCCCCGAGGGAGACCCAGTACTTC	CASSPPPRETQYF
-	TRBD2	TRBV29-1	TRBJ2-3	TGCAGCGTTGGGACTAGCGGAATCACAGATACGCAGTATTTT	CSVGTSGITDTQYF
-	-	TRBV27	TRBJ2-1	TGTGCCAGCAGTTTGGAGTATTCCTACAATGAGCAGTTCTTC	CASSLEYSYNEQFF
-	-	TRBV7-2	TRBJ2-1	TGTGCCAGCAGACCCGGGACTTTCCTCTATGAGCAGTTCTTC	CASRPGTFLYEQFF
-	TRBD1	TRBV6-5	TRBJ1-4	TGTGCCAGCAGTTACGGACAGGTGGGGAATGAAAAACTGTTTTTT	CASSYGQVGNEKLFF
-	TRBD1	TRBV10-3	TRBJ2-7	TGTGCCATCAGTGCCCAATCAACAGGGGGAAGGTACGAGCAGTACTTC	CAISAQSTGGRYEQYF
-	-	TRBV4-1	TRBJ2-1	TGCGCCAGCACCCCCCTCCCTACGGACAATGAGCAGTTCTTC	CASTPLPTDNEQFF
-	-	TRBV9	TRBJ1-2	TGTGCCAGCAGCGAGGATGGGAGTCGTAACTATGGCTACACCTTC	CASSEDGSRNYGYTF
-	-	TRBV7-6	TRBJ2-3	TGTGCCAGCAGCTTATGGAGCCCTTCAACAGATACGCAGTATTTT	CASSLWSPSTDTQYF
-	-	TRBV20-1	TRBJ2-7	TGCAGTGCTGAGGGTTCGGGGGAGCAGTACTTC	CSAEGSGEQYF
-	TRBD1	TRBV5-1	TRBJ2-5	TGCGCCAGCAGCCAACGGGACAGCTCACAAGAGACCCAGTACTTC	CASSQRDSSQETQYF
-	-	TRBV6-1	TRBJ1-5	TGTGCCAGCAGTGATGTCGCCAGGGGTGGCAATCAGCCCCAGCATTTT	CASSDVARGGNQPQHF
-	-	TRBV5-1	TRBJ2-3	TGCGCCAGCAGCGCCCTCGGGCTTGGCACAGATACGCAGTATTTT	CASSALGLGTDTQYF
-	TRBD1	TRBV13	TRBJ2-4	TGTGCCAGCAGCGACTCCGGGACAGGGGGCCTTCAGTACTTC	CASSDSGTGGLQYF
-	-	TRBV7-9	TRBJ2-3	TGTGCCAGCAGCTTATCGGGAGTTAGGGATACGCAGTATTTT	CASSLSGVRDTQYF
-	-	TRBV11-2	TRBJ2-5	TGTGCCAGCAGCCCTAGGGGGGTTCAGGAGACCCAGTACTTC	CASSPRGVQETQYF
-	-	TRBV5-1	TRBJ1-4	TGCGCCAGCAGCTTGGCGGCCGATGATGAAAAACTGTTTTTT	CASSLAADDEKLFF
-	-	TRBV19	TRBJ1-5	TGTGCCAGTACCGTGAGGGGTCTGTCGGGGCAGCCCCAGCATTTT	CASTVRGLSGQPQHF